These 9 T cell receptor beta chains originate from one sample sequenced in a study of vaccination and CD4 T cells after COVID-19. Sequenced with the Oncomine TCR Beta short-read assay was DNA taken from cultured CD4+ T cells. TCRdb called the PCR reads again in MiXCR, with one record for every CDR3 protein. The sample contains 28,000 or so distinct CDR3 sequences, roughly two fifths of which appear only once. Antigen specificity for these receptors is unknown. Specified treatment: approximately 11-day PBMC culture with coronavirus spike peptide pools or control peptides (ViraFEST assay). The sequencing sample was made of CD4+ T cells from blood, cultured in vitro. The receptors here all came from a human donor who had recovered from COVID-19.

The chain is built from TRBV15 and TRBJ2-7, with D tentatively TRBD2 (5 bases). Trimming left V 1 base short and J 5 bases short, with 18 bases between. Germline values: CDR1 LNHNV, CDR2 YYDKDF (reference sequence). This CDR3 is 16 amino acids long. This chain's CDR3 is CATSRGSGKFGDEQYF. DNA of the CDR3: TGTGCCACCAGCAGAGGGTCGGGGAAATTCGGGGACGAGCAGTACTTC. The full variable domain, with the rest looked up from reference TRBV15 and TRBJ2-7, is DAMVIQNPRYQVTQFGKPVTLSCSQTLNHNVMYWYQQKSSQAPKLLFHYYDKDFNNEADTPDNFQSRRPNTSFCFLDIRSPGLGDTAMYLCATSRGSGKFGDEQYFGPGTRLTVT.

The rearrangement joins TRBV11-3 to TRBJ1-1; D is unresolved. Trimming cost V 4 bases and J 5 bases, with 17 bases left between them. The CDR3 covers 15 residues. Germline CDR1 reads SGHNT; CDR2 reads YENEEA. CDR3 sequence reads: CASSYGVLKGTEAFF. As DNA, the CDR3 is TGTGCCAGCAGCTATGGGGTCCTCAAAGGGACTGAAGCTTTCTTT.

This clonotype showed up just a few times. The rearrangement links TRBV6-5 to TRBJ2-6; no definite D call. V was trimmed by 2 bases and J by 0 bases, leaving 5 bases between them. Looked up from germline, CDR1 is MNHEY and CDR2 is SVGAGI. CDR3 size: 15 residues. CDR3 region: CASSYDYSGANVLTF. The CDR3 region has the DNA TGTGCCAGCAGTTACGATTACTCTGGGGCCAACGTCCTGACTTTC.

The gene calls are TRBV5-6 and TRBJ2-3; D is perhaps TRBD2 (5 bases). CDR1 is SGHDT and CDR2 is YYEEEE in the germline V gene. The V gene lost 4 bases and the J gene lost 1 base, with 13 bases spanning the gap. The length of the CDR3 is 15 residues. The CDR3 loop reads CASSLDYGRTDTQYF. The DNA for the CDR3 is TGTGCCAGCAGCCTCGACTACGGTCGCACAGATACGCAGTATTTT.

This clonotype is a singleton in its sample. This chain connects TRBV7-9 to TRBJ2-7, with D hard to call. The length of the CDR3 is 13 residues. V was cut by 6 bases and J by 6 bases, with 15 bases left in between. Germline loops: CDR1 SEHNR, CDR2 FQNEAQ (reference sequence). The CDR3 nucleotides are TGTGCCAGCAGGAGGACGGACCTCGCCGAGCAGTACTTC. It specifies CASRRTDLAEQYF.

V and J are TRBV5-1 and TRBJ1-5; perhaps TRBD1 as D (6 bases). The CDR3 totals 14 residues. Germline V gene sequence: CDR1 SGHRS, CDR2 YFSETQ. V shed 1 base and J shed 6 bases, with 11 bases lying between them. CDR3 sequence: CASSLLGGGQPQHF. The CDR3 nucleotides are TGCGCCAGCAGCTTGCTGGGAGGGGGTCAGCCCCAGCATTTT.

This clonotype ranks as medium-sized. This chain joins TRBV29-1 and TRBJ2-3; D remains ambiguous. V was clipped by 4 bases and J by 0 bases, with 8 bases between them. This CDR3 region has 13 residues. The germline V gene encodes CDR1 SQVTM and CDR2 ANQGSEA. This CDR3 reads CSVVGGSTDTQYF. The CDR3 nucleotides read TGCAGCGTTGTAGGCGGTAGCACAGATACGCAGTATTTT.

The chain carries TRBV7-9 and TRBJ1-5; TRBD1 aligns across 9 bases. The CDR3 has 14 residues. Germline V gene data show CDR1 as SEHNR and CDR2 as FQNEAQ (reference sequence). Trimming at V came to 5 bases and at J to 9 bases, leaving 8 bases not matched to a gene. CDR3 in amino acids: CASSPTGGPGPQHF. CDR3 DNA: TGTGCCAGCAGCCCGACAGGGGGGCCTGGGCCCCAGCATTTT.

The V and J genes are TRBV27 and TRBJ2-1; TRBD2 matches 14 bases. The J call is uncertain, as TRBJ2-7 better fits the DNA end. Germline V gene data show CDR1 as MNHEY and CDR2 as SMNVEV (reference sequence). The CDR3 totals 17 residues. The CDR3 loop reads CASSLRGGTSGSHEQYF. CDR3 nucleotides: TGTGCCAGCAGTTTAAGAGGAGGGACTAGCGGGAGCCACGAGCAGTACTTC.